This TCR beta chain emerged from a study of identical twins. Regarding the study as a whole: Models underpredicted monozygotic twin sharing of out-of-frame TCR alpha.

Healthy Caucasians supplied all donations. Addition of a universal primer site occurred through template switching, and cDNA carried unique molecular identifiers. A single record per CDR3 protein comes from TCRdb applying MiXCR to the 5' RACE reads. Counted here are about 260,000 distinct CDR3 sequences, around 6.6% occurring once; the ten biggest clones make up roughly 3.6%. The CDR3 is 14 residues long. V lost 5 bases, J lost 2 bases, and 13 bases lay in between. The germline V gene has CDR1 SGHTA and CDR2 FQGNSA. Worth noting for this clonotype: Its antigen is currently unknown.

The same sample was also used in a study of yellow fever vaccine responses in identical twins. That investigation notes: A vaccine T cell response that seemed partly convergent and partly personalized was reported in twins.

The sample taken for sequencing was memory (CD45RO+) T cells sorted from blood. This clonotype was obtained from a woman between 18 and 30 years old in good health. The rearrangement uses TRBV7-2 and TRBJ2-7; no clear D. DNA for the CDR3: TGTGCCAGCAGCAATGAAAACCCCCCCTACGAGCAGTACTTC. It encodes CASSNENPPYEQYF. The full variable domain, rest sourced from reference TRBV7-2 and TRBJ2-7, is GAGVSQSPSNKVTEKGKDVELRCDPISGHTALYWYRQSLGQGLEFLIYFQGNSAPDKSGLPSDRFSAERTGGSVSTLTIQRTQQEDSAVYLCASSNENPPYEQYFGPGTRLTVT.